The clone carrying this TCR beta chain was observed a handful of times. The antigen is not known. CDR1 is SGHRS, CDR2 YFSETQ, per germline. The CDR3 spans 16 residues. Trimming took 0 bases from V and 2 from J; bases not matched to a gene: 6. The data derive from a study of T-cell memory formation after mild COVID-19. Study-wide points: Researchers could not confirm that second-wave clones peaking on day 37 targeted SARS-CoV-2.

TCRdb re-called the 5' RACE reads with MiXCR, one entry per CDR3 protein. The sample records approximately 240,000 distinct CDR3 sequences, 16% being singletons. The material sequenced was PBMCs or a T cell subset sorted from them (not recorded which). The clonotype comes from a man between 18 and 29 years old who had mild COVID-19 (a few samples of this study predate the infection). Cell type and time point are not known. The chain couples TRBV5-1 to TRBJ2-3, with 7 bases that match TRBD2. The DNA of the CDR3 is TGCGCCAGCAGCTTGGGGTCAGCGGGGATCACAGATACGCAGTATTTT. It specifies CASSLGSAGITDTQYF.